This is a list of T cell receptor beta chains from one sample in a study of T-cell memory formation after mild COVID-19. TCRdb re-called the 5' RACE reads with MiXCR, one entry per CDR3 protein. The sample consists of 500,000 to 550,000 distinct CDR3 sequences, just over 20% of them appearing once. Sequencing was carried out using PBMCs or a T cell subset sorted from them (not recorded which). The receptors originated from an adult woman who had mild COVID-19 (a few samples of this study predate the infection). Cell type and time point are not known. Both conserved end residues are part of each CDR3. The order of the fields is D gene, clone size, J gene, V gene, CDR3 DNA, CDR3 protein. A D gene is named only where the DNA matches it firmly. The listing skips clone size in some rows; elsewhere it reads once, few, many or a size class.

d_gene: -; abundance: few; j_gene: TRBJ2-7; v_gene: TRBV20-1; CDR3nt: TGCAGTGCTTCCGGGCCCAACTACGAGCAGTACTTC; CDR3aa: CSASGPNYEQYF
d_gene: -; abundance: -; j_gene: TRBJ1-1; v_gene: TRBV5-1; CDR3nt: TGCGCCAGCAGCTATAGGGGTAGTGGCACTGAAGCTTTCTTT; CDR3aa: CASSYRGSGTEAFF
d_gene: -; abundance: few; j_gene: TRBJ2-4; v_gene: TRBV7-9; CDR3nt: TGTGCCAGCAGCGAGTGGGGGGAACGCAAAAACATTCAGTACTTC; CDR3aa: CASSEWGERKNIQYF
d_gene: TRBD1; abundance: -; j_gene: TRBJ2-5; v_gene: TRBV27; CDR3nt: TGTGCCAGCAGTTTCCCGGGACAGGGGGAGACCCAGTACTTC; CDR3aa: CASSFPGQGETQYF
d_gene: -; abundance: few; j_gene: TRBJ2-1; v_gene: TRBV20-1; CDR3nt: TGCAGTGCTAGAGATGCGGGGTCCGACGGGGTCAATGAGCAGTTCTTC; CDR3aa: CSARDAGSDGVNEQFF
d_gene: TRBD2; abundance: many; j_gene: TRBJ2-3; v_gene: TRBV7-2; CDR3nt: TGTGCCAGCAGCTTAGCTCTAGCGGGAGGGGCAGATACGCAGTATTTT; CDR3aa: CASSLALAGGADTQYF
d_gene: TRBD2; abundance: -; j_gene: TRBJ2-5; v_gene: TRBV12-3/TRBV12-4; CDR3nt: TGTGCCAGCAGTCCTATTAGCGGGGGGGCAGAGACCCAGTACTTC; CDR3aa: CASSPISGGAETQYF
d_gene: -; abundance: few; j_gene: TRBJ2-2; v_gene: TRBV29-1; CDR3nt: TGCAGCGTTGAAGACGAGGCAGGGTTCGCCGGGGAGCTGTTTTTT; CDR3aa: CSVEDEAGFAGELFF
d_gene: -; abundance: -; j_gene: TRBJ1-1; v_gene: TRBV5-1; CDR3nt: TGCGCCAGCAGCTTGGTGGACAGCGTTGAAGCTTTCTTT; CDR3aa: CASSLVDSVEAFF
d_gene: -; abundance: few; j_gene: TRBJ1-1; v_gene: TRBV30; CDR3nt: TGTGCCTGGAGTGTACCGGGGAGGAACACTGAAGCTTTCTTT; CDR3aa: CAWSVPGRNTEAFF
d_gene: -; abundance: -; j_gene: TRBJ2-5; v_gene: TRBV18; CDR3nt: TGTGCCAGCTCACCATCCGGGGGGCCGACAGAGACCCAGTACTTC; CDR3aa: CASSPSGGPTETQYF
d_gene: -; abundance: -; j_gene: TRBJ1-1; v_gene: TRBV11-1; CDR3nt: TGTGCCAGCAGCTTTGAACCAGCTACGAACACTGAAGCTTTCTTT; CDR3aa: CASSFEPATNTEAFF
d_gene: -; abundance: few; j_gene: TRBJ1-5; v_gene: TRBV4-1; CDR3nt: TGCGCCAGCAGCCCGATCACAGGGAAAAATCAGCCCCAGCATTTT; CDR3aa: CASSPITGKNQPQHF
d_gene: -; abundance: many; j_gene: TRBJ1-1; v_gene: TRBV9; CDR3nt: TGTGCCAGCAGCGTACTAGGTTGGGACACTGAAGCTTTCTTT; CDR3aa: CASSVLGWDTEAFF
d_gene: -; abundance: few; j_gene: TRBJ2-5; v_gene: TRBV7-9; CDR3nt: TGTGCCAGCAGCTTACCGGACCTAAGGGAGACCCAGTACTTC; CDR3aa: CASSLPDLRETQYF
d_gene: TRBD2; abundance: -; j_gene: TRBJ2-3; v_gene: TRBV7-9; CDR3nt: TGTGCCAGCAGCCTGGGACTAGCTCTGTGGTCAGATACGCAGTATTTT; CDR3aa: CASSLGLALWSDTQYF
d_gene: -; abundance: -; j_gene: TRBJ2-4; v_gene: TRBV15; CDR3nt: TGTGCCACCAGCAGAGATCACGAACAGGGAGTAGCCAAAAACATTCAGTACTTC; CDR3aa: CATSRDHEQGVAKNIQYF
d_gene: TRBD2; abundance: few; j_gene: TRBJ2-5; v_gene: TRBV20-1; CDR3nt: TGCAGTGCCGTGGGACTAGATGAAGAGACCCAGTACTTC; CDR3aa: CSAVGLDEETQYF
d_gene: -; abundance: -; j_gene: TRBJ2-7; v_gene: TRBV29-1; CDR3nt: TGCAGCGTTGGTCCTAGCGTCTACGAGCAGTACTTC; CDR3aa: CSVGPSVYEQYF
d_gene: TRBD2; abundance: many; j_gene: TRBJ2-1; v_gene: TRBV7-2; CDR3nt: TGTGCCAGCAGTTTACCCCAGCGGGAGTATTACAATGAGCAGTTCTTC; CDR3aa: CASSLPQREYYNEQFF
d_gene: TRBD1; abundance: -; j_gene: TRBJ2-5; v_gene: TRBV6-5; CDR3nt: TGTGCCAGCAGTTACTCAAGGGACAGCCCAGAAGAGACCCAGTACTTC; CDR3aa: CASSYSRDSPEETQYF
d_gene: -; abundance: -; j_gene: TRBJ1-5; v_gene: TRBV6-1; CDR3nt: TGTGCCAGCAGTGAAGTGGCTAGCAATCAGCCCCAGCATTTT; CDR3aa: CASSEVASNQPQHF
d_gene: -; abundance: once; j_gene: TRBJ2-1; v_gene: TRBV29-1; CDR3nt: TGCAGCGTAAGGACACCTGAAACGAATAATGAGCAGTTCTTC; CDR3aa: CSVRTPETNNEQFF
d_gene: TRBD2; abundance: many; j_gene: TRBJ2-1; v_gene: TRBV12-3/TRBV12-4; CDR3nt: TGTGCCAGCAGTCAGCGGGAGCTCTACAATGAGCAGTTCTTC; CDR3aa: CASSQRELYNEQFF
d_gene: -; abundance: -; j_gene: TRBJ2-1; v_gene: TRBV4-3; CDR3nt: TGCGCCAGCAGCCAAGATCGCCCTCTCCAGGGAATTAGCTCCAATGAGCAGTTCTTC; CDR3aa: CASSQDRPLQGISSNEQFF
d_gene: TRBD1; abundance: -; j_gene: TRBJ1-5; v_gene: TRBV12-3/TRBV12-4; CDR3nt: TGTGCCAGCAGGGACAGGGTTTCTCAGCCCCAGCATTTT; CDR3aa: CASRDRVSQPQHF
d_gene: -; abundance: few; j_gene: TRBJ2-1; v_gene: TRBV30; CDR3nt: TGTGCCTGGAGTGTAGAGGTGTCTACTTACAATGAGCAGTTCTTC; CDR3aa: CAWSVEVSTYNEQFF
d_gene: TRBD2; abundance: -; j_gene: TRBJ2-1; v_gene: TRBV15; CDR3nt: TGTGCCACCAGCGAACTGGCGGGGGATCCGGCTGGTGAGCAGTTCTTC; CDR3aa: CATSELAGDPAGEQFF
d_gene: -; abundance: few; j_gene: TRBJ1-1; v_gene: TRBV6-6; CDR3nt: TGTGCCAGCAGTCATGGCACTGAAGCTTTCTTT; CDR3aa: CASSHGTEAFF
d_gene: TRBD2; abundance: -; j_gene: TRBJ2-1; v_gene: TRBV7-9; CDR3nt: TGTGCCAGCAGCTTGACACGGACTAGCGGGAGTAGCTACAATGAGCAGTTCTTC; CDR3aa: CASSLTRTSGSSYNEQFF
d_gene: -; abundance: few; j_gene: TRBJ2-7; v_gene: TRBV6-2/TRBV6-3; CDR3nt: TGTGCCAGCAGTTACTCTCCCGAATACTACGAGCAGTACTTC; CDR3aa: CASSYSPEYYEQYF
d_gene: -; abundance: -; j_gene: TRBJ2-1; v_gene: TRBV3-2; CDR3nt: TGTGCCAGCAGCCAAAGATGGAGGGAGGGCCCTGGTGAGCAGTTCTTC; CDR3aa: CASSQRWREGPGEQFF
d_gene: -; abundance: few; j_gene: TRBJ2-7; v_gene: TRBV5-1; CDR3nt: TGCGCCAGCAGCTTGTCCGGGGGAAGGGGCTCAGAGCAGTACTTC; CDR3aa: CASSLSGGRGSEQYF
d_gene: -; abundance: -; j_gene: TRBJ2-2; v_gene: TRBV20-1; CDR3nt: TGCAGTGCTAGGGCTCACGTTGGGTTAGGGACCGGGGAGCTGTTTTTT; CDR3aa: CSARAHVGLGTGELFF
d_gene: TRBD2; abundance: -; j_gene: TRBJ2-1; v_gene: TRBV7-9; CDR3nt: TGTGCCAGCAGCCATATAGCGGGATACAATGAGCAGTTCTTC; CDR3aa: CASSHIAGYNEQFF
d_gene: -; abundance: -; j_gene: TRBJ2-3; v_gene: TRBV3-1; CDR3nt: TGTGCCAGCAGCCCATCCACCGGCATCTCCACAGATACGCAGTATTTT; CDR3aa: CASSPSTGISTDTQYF
d_gene: TRBD2; abundance: -; j_gene: TRBJ2-7; v_gene: TRBV20-1; CDR3nt: TGCAGTGCCGCATCCGGGACTAGCGGGGGATACTACGAGCAGTACTTC; CDR3aa: CSAASGTSGGYYEQYF
d_gene: TRBD1; abundance: many; j_gene: TRBJ2-5; v_gene: TRBV5-5; CDR3nt: TGTGCCAGCAGCTCTACGGGACAGCGAGGGGAGACCCAGTACTTC; CDR3aa: CASSSTGQRGETQYF
d_gene: -; abundance: -; j_gene: TRBJ1-2; v_gene: TRBV11-2; CDR3nt: TGTGCCAGCAGTCGTCAAACGGGAGTTGGCTACACCTTC; CDR3aa: CASSRQTGVGYTF
d_gene: TRBD1; abundance: -; j_gene: TRBJ2-3; v_gene: TRBV11-2; CDR3nt: TGTGCCAGCAGCCGGCCAGGGGGCCATAGCACAGATACGCAGTATTTT; CDR3aa: CASSRPGGHSTDTQYF
d_gene: TRBD2; abundance: -; j_gene: TRBJ2-3; v_gene: TRBV14; CDR3nt: TGTGCCAGCAGCCAAGGGTTGGCAGCGGGAGGCACAGATACGCAGTATTTT; CDR3aa: CASSQGLAAGGTDTQYF
d_gene: -; abundance: few; j_gene: TRBJ2-7; v_gene: TRBV7-9; CDR3nt: TGTGCCAGCAGCCCAGGAGGGTTTGAGCAGTACTTC; CDR3aa: CASSPGGFEQYF
d_gene: TRBD1; abundance: few; j_gene: TRBJ1-2; v_gene: TRBV4-1; CDR3nt: TGCGCCAGCACCTCAACCCCGACAGGGGACTATGGCTACACCTTC; CDR3aa: CASTSTPTGDYGYTF
d_gene: TRBD1; abundance: many; j_gene: TRBJ2-7; v_gene: TRBV5-5; CDR3nt: TGTGCCAGCAGCTTGGGGACAGGAAGCTCCTACGAGCAGTACTTC; CDR3aa: CASSLGTGSSYEQYF
d_gene: -; abundance: once; j_gene: TRBJ2-2; v_gene: TRBV7-3; CDR3nt: TGTGCCAGCAGCACCGGGACTCCCCGGGAGCTGTTTTTT; CDR3aa: CASSTGTPRELFF
d_gene: TRBD2; abundance: few; j_gene: TRBJ2-7; v_gene: TRBV20-1; CDR3nt: TGCAGTGCCTCATATAGCGGGAAACCCTACGAGCAGTACTTC; CDR3aa: CSASYSGKPYEQYF
d_gene: -; abundance: -; j_gene: TRBJ2-7; v_gene: TRBV7-2; CDR3nt: TGTGCCAGCAGCTTGCAGTCCCTAGGGGGCTACGAGCAGTACTTC; CDR3aa: CASSLQSLGGYEQYF
d_gene: TRBD1; abundance: -; j_gene: TRBJ1-4; v_gene: TRBV12-3/TRBV12-4; CDR3nt: TGTGCCAGCAGTCTCGCGGGACAGGGTTCGTGGGGGAATGAAAAACTGTTTTTT; CDR3aa: CASSLAGQGSWGNEKLFF
d_gene: -; abundance: few; j_gene: TRBJ2-4; v_gene: TRBV5-1; CDR3nt: TGCGCCAGCAGCTACACGGGACAAGCAAACATTCAGTACTTC; CDR3aa: CASSYTGQANIQYF